The clone carrying this T cell receptor beta chain occurred once. Its matching antigen is unknown. Clones were read by immunoSEQ multiplex PCR, and TCRdb kept only the in-frame ones, dropping some. Of 95,000 to 150,000 clones listed, approximately 86% are singletons. TCR sequencing covered a few patients who responded to pembrolizumab. This sample is part of a study of PD-1 blockade in mismatch repair-deficient tumors. Study results and caveats: Rapid post-treatment expansion, then contraction, generally preceding radiologic response, marked tumor-resident clones.

CDR1 and CDR2 (germline): SGHAT, FQNNGV. The V gene end was trimmed by 5 bases and the J gene end by 2 bases; junction bases not matched to a gene: 5. This CDR3 region has 15 residues. The sequence derives from an adult with mismatch repair-deficient cancer. J is TRBJ2-5 and V is TRBV11-2, with TRBD2 matching over 10 bases. The sequencing here drew on peripheral blood, taken 44 weeks after starting pembrolizumab. The CDR3 loop is CASSPSGSRQETQYF. The DNA of the CDR3 is TGTGCCAGCAGCCCTAGCGGGAGTCGGCAAGAGACCCAGTACTTC.